The source of this TCR beta chain is a study of regulatory T cells in long-lasting Graves disease (dated by TCRdb to the early 2020s). Describing the broader study: Antithyroid drugs had been taken for less than 3 months by newly diagnosed Graves' disease patients. This study used TCR sequencing and RNA sequencing of peripheral blood to compare persistent Graves' disease patients against newly diagnosed Graves' disease patients. The study was registered as a clinical trial and conducted in China. A total of around 35 samples were covered by TCR sequencing, comprising some 13 persistent and around 20 newly diagnosed Graves' disease patients.

A distance of 9 bases separates the germline ends of V and J, which lose 2 bases and 1 base respectively. The CDR3, from cysteine to phenylalanine, totals 14 residues. Left in the record is the CDR3 DNA by itself, 42 bases read in frame from the first base. Looking up the germline V gene (reference sequence) yields CDR1 DFQATT and CDR2 SNEGSKA. This clonotype was detected ten times or more. The antigen this receptor binds is unknown. No base-level quality is on record; no much larger clone is a single base apart. The research as a whole found: Compared with newly diagnosed patients, persistent Graves' disease patients had lower TCR Shannon entropy and fewer highly expanded clones, which suggests clonal expansion. Peripheral blood alone was examined, since thyroid tissue, which constituted the primary lesion, could not be accessed. Only the TCR beta chain was sequenced and analyzed. The authors acknowledged the small sample size as a limitation that may reduce accuracy. Preferential use of TRBV28, TRBJ1-2 and TRBJ2-5 was observed in persistent disease, whereas TRBV20-1 and TRBJ2-1 were favored in newly diagnosed disease. More public clonotypes were shared among persistent patients (under 3,000) than among newly diagnosed patients (roughly 1,000).

Libraries were prepared through multiplex PCR. The listed sequencing device is Illumina HiSeq 4000. To build TCR beta libraries, CDR3 regions were amplified by Arm-PCR using iRepertoire HTBI primers. Gel purification was performed on PCR products prior to sequencing. Under the source paper's analysis protocol: Gene usage analysis of CDR3 amino acid clonotypes relied on the approximately 60 TRBV and 15 or so TRBJ segments identified across samples. Filtered high-quality paired reads were merged into contigs using COPE and FqMerger. BLAST was used to align contigs to IMGT TRBV, TRBD and TRBJ reference genes, with CDR3 defined following IMGT. Any clonotype with a frequency above 0.1% was counted as a highly expanded clone. Shannon entropy was used to measure repertoire diversity, and the Gini coefficient was used to measure V-J evenness. A clonotype was considered public if more than one individual shared it. Using fastp trimming at Q25 and MiXCR clonotype assembly, TCRdb reanalyzed the public sequencing data and kept in-frame beta chains. For every CDR3 protein sequence, its rows merge into one entry that carries the most common genes and DNA. In this record, the V and J calls reflect TCRdb's handling and not the investigators' own analysis. The sample profile shows 550,000 or so distinct CDR3 sequences; 12% of them were found once. The leading ten clones occupy 8% to 10% of the sample.

What this sample's time point label stands for: newly diagnosed GD, antithyroid drugs for less than 3 months. For both TCR sequencing and RNA sequencing, RNA was extracted from PBMCs in TRIzol. The diagnosis of Graves' disease followed American Thyroid Association guidelines. The patients came from an endocrinology department in Xi'an, China. Each patient gave around 9 milliliters of peripheral blood, collected in an EDTA anticoagulant tube. Ficoll Paque Plus density gradient separation was used to isolate PBMCs, and no additional T cell sorting was done. An Agilent 2100 Bioanalyzer and agarose gel were used to assess RNA quality, and a NanoDrop 2000 was used to measure RNA concentration. These data also featured in a second study, about T cells in Graves' hyperthyroidism and ophthalmopathy. In that second paper, the authors write: A patient counted as having stable Graves' hyperthyroidism if no progression to ophthalmopathy occurred over 18 months of follow-up. Hyperthyroidism patients were newly diagnosed, with disease duration under 2 months, and aged 18 to 65 years. The study excluded patients with uncontrolled infections, other autoimmune diseases, pregnancy or lactation. Diagnoses were based on clinical symptoms, serum thyroxine and TRAb, thyroid ultrasound and orbital computed tomography. The first round of RT-PCR for the TCR CDR3 was performed with the HTBI primer set and the Qiagen OneStep RT-PCR kit. Most expanded thyroid clonotypes (frequency above 0.001) were also detected in blood, a finding suggesting that blood repertoires may reflect thyroid immune responses. A model built on a 13 V-J signature distinguished ophthalmopathy from stable hyperthyroidism, reaching roughly 88% sensitivity and 81.08% specificity in cross-validation and 80%/75% in testing. During validation, the model predicted progression to ophthalmopathy a median of around 7 months ahead of onset, with approximately 71% sensitivity and 72% to 80% specificity. To identify TCR V-J signatures that set the groups apart, the researchers used a discovery cohort of more than 95 patients, made up of 40 to 45 with Graves' ophthalmopathy and about 60 with stable Graves' hyperthyroidism. Prospective prediction of ophthalmopathy was tested in an independent validation cohort of approximately 18 hyperthyroidism patients and some 17 patients who later progressed to ophthalmopathy. The 95 to 100 discovery patients were randomly divided into training and test sets at a 7:3 ratio. In addition, the study compared T-cell repertoires in thyroid tissue and in blood from about 6 Graves' hyperthyroidism patients. After blood sampling, hyperthyroidism patients were treated with methimazole at a starting dose of 30 mg daily, and ophthalmopathy patients were treated with high-dose intravenous methylprednisolone. Libraries were constructed in a second round of multiplex PCR, after which size selection and purification were performed. Libraries were sequenced paired-end with 100 bp reads on an Illumina HiSeq2000. SOAPnuke was used to process the raw data, removing reads that contained adapters or uncalled bases, had a mean Phred below 15, or lacked an exact match to the constant primer or identifier. COPE v1.2.5 was used to merge the high-quality paired reads, and each unique nucleotide sequence was defined as a clonotype. Clonotypes were aligned to IMGT TRBV, TRBD and TRBJ reference segments using MiTCR v1.1. The analysis was restricted to V-J combinations with a frequency above 0.0001, which together covered 99.2% of the repertoires. A TCS score was defined as the ratio between F50 (clonal expansion) and ExV (chaos), using BLOSUM62-based TCRdist between CDR3 peptides within each V-J. Welch's t-statistics and random forest reduced roughly 540 V-J features to about 12, which were used in a naive Bayes classifier (R e1071). No statistical method was used to set the sample size in advance, and investigators knew the group allocation. The paper describes TCR Vbeta CDR3 sequencing of 135 peripheral blood samples, made up of 43 ophthalmopathy patients, around 78 hyperthyroidism patients and about 17 progressor patients.

Specimen: peripheral blood mononuclear cells (PBMCs), collected at new diagnosis, from a patient treated with antithyroid drugs. The sequence was obtained from a woman aged 25-40 years with Graves disease. Donor details come from another sample of the same person, matched by shared clones. The rearrangement combines TRBV20-1 with TRBJ1-5, with an unclear D gene assignment. This receptor has the CDR3 CSARLRGSNQPQHF. The nucleotide sequence reads as follows: TGCAGTGCTAGACTCCGGGGAAGCAATCAGCCCCAGCATTTT.